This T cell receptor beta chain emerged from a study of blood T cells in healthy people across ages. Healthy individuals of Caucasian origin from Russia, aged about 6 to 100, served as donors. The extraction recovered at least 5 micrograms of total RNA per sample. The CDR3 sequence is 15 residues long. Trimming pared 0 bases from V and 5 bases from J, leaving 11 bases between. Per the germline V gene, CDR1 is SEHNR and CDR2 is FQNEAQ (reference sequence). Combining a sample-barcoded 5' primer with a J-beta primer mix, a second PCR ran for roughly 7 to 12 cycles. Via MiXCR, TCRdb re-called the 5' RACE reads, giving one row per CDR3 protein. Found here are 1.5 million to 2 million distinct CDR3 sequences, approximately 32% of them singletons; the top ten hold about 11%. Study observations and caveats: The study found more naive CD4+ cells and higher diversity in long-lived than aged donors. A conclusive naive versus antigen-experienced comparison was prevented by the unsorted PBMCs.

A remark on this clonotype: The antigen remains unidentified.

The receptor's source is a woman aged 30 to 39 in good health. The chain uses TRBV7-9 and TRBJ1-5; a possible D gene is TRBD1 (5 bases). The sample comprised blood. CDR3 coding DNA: TGTGCCAGCAGCTTAGCGTCAGGGCGGTATCAGCCCCAGCATTTT. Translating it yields CASSLASGRYQPQHF.